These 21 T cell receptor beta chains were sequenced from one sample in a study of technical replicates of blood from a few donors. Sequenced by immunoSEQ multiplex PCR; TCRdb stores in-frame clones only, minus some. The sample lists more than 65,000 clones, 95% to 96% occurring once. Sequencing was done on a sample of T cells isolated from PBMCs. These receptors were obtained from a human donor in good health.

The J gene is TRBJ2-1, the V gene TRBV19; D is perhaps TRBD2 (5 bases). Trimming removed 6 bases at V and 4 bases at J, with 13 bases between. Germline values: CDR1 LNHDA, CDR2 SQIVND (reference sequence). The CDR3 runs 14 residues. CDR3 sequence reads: CASRGGAVYNEQFF. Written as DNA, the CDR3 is TGTGCCAGTAGAGGAGGAGCTGTGTACAATGAGCAGTTCTTC.

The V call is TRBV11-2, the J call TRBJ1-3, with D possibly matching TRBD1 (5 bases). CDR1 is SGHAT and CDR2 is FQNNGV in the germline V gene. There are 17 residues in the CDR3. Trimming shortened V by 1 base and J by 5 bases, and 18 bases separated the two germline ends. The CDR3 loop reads CASSLGLVQGGRNTIYF. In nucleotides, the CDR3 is TGTGCCAGCAGCTTAGGGCTGGTTCAGGGAGGGAGAAACACCATATATTTT.

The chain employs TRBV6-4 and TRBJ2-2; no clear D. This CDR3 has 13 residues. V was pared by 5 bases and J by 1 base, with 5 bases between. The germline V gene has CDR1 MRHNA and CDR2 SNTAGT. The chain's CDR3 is CASSSKNTGELFF. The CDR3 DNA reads TGTGCCAGCAGTTCCAAGAACACCGGGGAGCTGTTTTTT.

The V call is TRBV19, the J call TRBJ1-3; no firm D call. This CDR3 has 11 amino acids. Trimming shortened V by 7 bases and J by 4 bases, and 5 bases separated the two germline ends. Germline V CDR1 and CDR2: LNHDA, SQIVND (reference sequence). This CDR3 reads CASISGNTIYF. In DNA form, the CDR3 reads TGTGCCAGTATCTCCGGAAACACCATATATTTT.

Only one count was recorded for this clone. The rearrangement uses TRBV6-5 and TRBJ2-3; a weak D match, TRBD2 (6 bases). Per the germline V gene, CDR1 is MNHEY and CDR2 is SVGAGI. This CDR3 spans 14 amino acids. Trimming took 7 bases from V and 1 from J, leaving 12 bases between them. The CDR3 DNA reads TGTGCCAGCACACGGGGGAAAGGCACAGATACGCAGTATTTT. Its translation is CASTRGKGTDTQYF.

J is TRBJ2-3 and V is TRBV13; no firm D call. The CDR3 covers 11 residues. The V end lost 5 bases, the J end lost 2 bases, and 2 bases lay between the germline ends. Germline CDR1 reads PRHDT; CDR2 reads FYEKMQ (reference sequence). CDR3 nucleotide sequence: TGTGCCAGCAGCCACACAGATACGCAGTATTTT. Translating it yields CASSHTDTQYF.

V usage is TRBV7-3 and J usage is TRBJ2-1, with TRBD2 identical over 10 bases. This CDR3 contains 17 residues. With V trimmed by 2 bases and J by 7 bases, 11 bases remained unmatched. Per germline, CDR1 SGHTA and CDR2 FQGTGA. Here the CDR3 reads CASSLGAAGGRTNEQFF. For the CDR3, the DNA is TGTGCCAGCAGCTTAGGGGCAGCGGGGGGGAGGACGAATGAGCAGTTCTTC.

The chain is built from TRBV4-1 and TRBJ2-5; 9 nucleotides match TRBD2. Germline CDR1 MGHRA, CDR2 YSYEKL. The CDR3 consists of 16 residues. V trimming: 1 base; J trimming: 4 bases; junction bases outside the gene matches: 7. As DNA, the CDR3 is TGCGCCAGCAGCCAAGTCCCAGCGGGAGGACTAGAGACCCAGTACTTC. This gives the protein CASSQVPAGGLETQYF.

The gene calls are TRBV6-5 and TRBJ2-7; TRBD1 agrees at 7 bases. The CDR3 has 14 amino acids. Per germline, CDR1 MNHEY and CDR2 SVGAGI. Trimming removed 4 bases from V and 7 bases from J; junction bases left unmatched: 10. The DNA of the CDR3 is TGTGCCAGCAGTTTCGCGGACAGGTTTGGGGAGCAGTACTTC. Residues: CASSFADRFGEQYF.

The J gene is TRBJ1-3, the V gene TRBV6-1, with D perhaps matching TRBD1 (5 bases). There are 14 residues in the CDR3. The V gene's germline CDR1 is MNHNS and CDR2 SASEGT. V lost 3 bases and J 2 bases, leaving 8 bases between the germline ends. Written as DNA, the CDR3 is TGTGCCAGCAGTGATCGGGGGGCTGGAAACACCATATATTTT. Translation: CASSDRGAGNTIYF.

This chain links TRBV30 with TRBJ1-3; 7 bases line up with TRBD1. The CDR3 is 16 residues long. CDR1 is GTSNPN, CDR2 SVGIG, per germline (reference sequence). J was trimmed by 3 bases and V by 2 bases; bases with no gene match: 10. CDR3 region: CAWSRSGTVRGNTIYF. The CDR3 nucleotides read TGTGCCTGGAGTAGGTCGGGGACAGTTCGTGGAAACACCATATATTTT.

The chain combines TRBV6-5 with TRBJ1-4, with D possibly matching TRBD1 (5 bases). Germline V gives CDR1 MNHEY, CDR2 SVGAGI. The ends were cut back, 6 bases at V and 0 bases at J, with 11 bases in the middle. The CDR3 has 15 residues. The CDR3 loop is CASSSQVATNEKLFF. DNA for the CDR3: TGTGCCAGCAGCTCACAGGTTGCAACTAATGAAAAACTGTTTTTT.

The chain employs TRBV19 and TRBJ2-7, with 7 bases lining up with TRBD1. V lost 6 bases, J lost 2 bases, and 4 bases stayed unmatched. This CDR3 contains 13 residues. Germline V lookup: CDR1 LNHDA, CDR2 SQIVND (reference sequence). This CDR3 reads CASRSGGTYEQYF. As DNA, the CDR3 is TGTGCCAGTAGATCAGGGGGTACCTACGAGCAGTACTTC.

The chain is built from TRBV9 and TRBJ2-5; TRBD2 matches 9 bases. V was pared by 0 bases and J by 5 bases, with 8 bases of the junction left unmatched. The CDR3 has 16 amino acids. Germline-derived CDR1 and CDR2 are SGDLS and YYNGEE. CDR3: CASSVAGGGAGETQYF. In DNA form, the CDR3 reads TGTGCCAGCAGCGTAGCGGGCGGGGGGGCGGGTGAGACCCAGTACTTC.

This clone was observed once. Written as DNA, the CDR3 is TGCAGCGTAGAATCCGGGACTAGCAATGAGCAGTTCTTC. Amino acid sequence: CSVESGTSNEQFF. The chain employs TRBV29-1 and TRBJ2-1, with TRBD2 matching over 8 bases. The CDR3 totals 13 residues. The J segment lost 6 bases and the V segment lost 6 bases, leaving 7 bases of the junction unmatched. Germline V lookup: CDR1 SQVTM, CDR2 ANQGSEA.

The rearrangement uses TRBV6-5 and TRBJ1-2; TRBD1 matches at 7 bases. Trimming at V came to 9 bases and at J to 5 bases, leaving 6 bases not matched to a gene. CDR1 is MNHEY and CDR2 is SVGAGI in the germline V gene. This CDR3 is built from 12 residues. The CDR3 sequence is CASTGVSYGYTF. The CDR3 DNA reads TGTGCCAGTACAGGGGTTAGTTATGGCTACACCTTC.

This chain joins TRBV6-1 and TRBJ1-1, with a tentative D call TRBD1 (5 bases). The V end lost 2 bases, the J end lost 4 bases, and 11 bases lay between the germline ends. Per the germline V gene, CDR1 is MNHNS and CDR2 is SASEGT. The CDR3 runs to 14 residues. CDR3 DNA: TGTGCCAGCAGTGAAATCGGGGGGGGCACTGAAGCTTTCTTT. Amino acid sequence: CASSEIGGGTEAFF.

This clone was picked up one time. CDR3 amino acids: CASSPKGTGMNQPQHF. In DNA form, the CDR3 reads TGTGCCAGCTCACCAAAGGGGACAGGGATGAATCAGCCCCAGCATTTT. This rearrangement joins TRBV18 to TRBJ1-5; TRBD1 matches at 9 bases. The CDR3 covers 16 residues. Losses at the gene ends were 2 bases for V and 4 bases for J; bases not matched to a gene: 6. Germline CDR1 and CDR2: KGHSH and LQKENI.

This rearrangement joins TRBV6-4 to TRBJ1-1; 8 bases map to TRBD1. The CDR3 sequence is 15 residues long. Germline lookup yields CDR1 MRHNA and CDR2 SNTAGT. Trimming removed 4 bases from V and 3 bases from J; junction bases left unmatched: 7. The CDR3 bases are TGTGCCAGCAGTGCCGGGACAGGAGGGTACACTGAAGCTTTCTTT. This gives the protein CASSAGTGGYTEAFF.

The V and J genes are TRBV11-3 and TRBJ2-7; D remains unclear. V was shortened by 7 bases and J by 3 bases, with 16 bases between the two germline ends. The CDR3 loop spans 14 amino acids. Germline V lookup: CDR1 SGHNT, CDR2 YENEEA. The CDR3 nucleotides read TGTGCCAGCACCACGGGTAACAAACTCTACGAGCAGTACTTC. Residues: CASTTGNKLYEQYF.

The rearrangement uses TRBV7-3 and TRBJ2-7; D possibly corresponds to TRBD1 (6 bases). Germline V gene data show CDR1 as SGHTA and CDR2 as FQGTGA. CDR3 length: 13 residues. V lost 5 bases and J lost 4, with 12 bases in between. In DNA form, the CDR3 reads TGTGCCAGCAGCGCAACCCAGGGGTACGAGCAGTACTTC. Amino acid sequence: CASSATQGYEQYF. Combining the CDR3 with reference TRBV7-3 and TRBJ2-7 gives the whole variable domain GAGVSQTPSNKVTEKGKYVELRCDPISGHTALYWYRQSLGQGPEFLIYFQGTGAADDSGLPNDRFFAVRPEGSVSTLKIQRTERGDSAVYLCASSATQGYEQYFGPGTRLTVT.